The present T cell receptor (beta chain) was sequenced within a study of T cell responses to AZD1222 COVID-19 vaccine. Points from the study as a whole: White British donors predominated, females outnumbered males, and clonal diversity was possibly underestimated.

This CDR3 region has 14 residues. Looked up from germline, CDR1 is MNHEY and CDR2 is SMNVEV (reference sequence). V lost 3 bases and J lost 0, with 6 bases in between. Turning to this clone: Its matching antigen is unknown.

Method: immunoSEQ multiplex PCR; TCRdb's copy keeps in-frame clones and lacks some. The sample holds approximately 120,000 clones, approximately 90% seen once. The TCR sequence derives from an adult in good health. Sample: peripheral blood, taken on day 0 of AZD1222 vaccination. The V gene is TRBV27, the J gene TRBJ1-5; the D is unclear. The CDR3 spells CASSLRYSNQPQHF. In nucleotides, the CDR3 is TGTGCCAGCAGTTTGAGATATAGCAATCAGCCCCAGCATTTT.